This TCR beta chain was captured by sequencing in a study of T cells in Graves' hyperthyroidism and ophthalmopathy. This clonotype showed up many times. Researchers took RNA transcripts and amplified the TCR beta CDR3 regions from them. Primed by the HTBI set, a first-round RT-PCR was run on the TCR CDR3. MiXCR, run by TCRdb on the multiplex PCR reads, gives a single entry per CDR3 protein. The sample has 380,000 or so distinct CDR3 sequences, roughly 12% seen once; the top ten hold less than 25%. The sequence was collected from a man aged 30-40 years with Graves' hyperthyroidism that later progressed to Graves' ophthalmopathy. The specimen sequenced was blood.

The CDR3 DNA is TGTGCCAGCAGTCGGACAGTCTACGAGCAGTACTTC. Translated: CASSRTVYEQYF. The genes are TRBV6-1 and TRBJ2-7, with a tentative D call TRBD1 (6 bases). Trimming removed 5 bases from V and 3 bases from J, with 8 bases in between. The CDR3 extends over 12 amino acids. CDR1 MNHNS and CDR2 SASEGT come from the germline V gene.